This TCR beta chain was identified during a study of shared clonotypes between healthy human individuals. Study-wide context: CD8 memory received one plate per donor, CD8 naive two, CD4 memory three and CD4 naive three.

As defined, naive CD8 cells were CD45RO-negative and positively selected for CCR7, with terminally differentiated effector memory CD45RA+ cells excluded. Notes on the study in general: Memory subsets generally showed lower estimated richness than naive subsets. There were few donors, and this limited the genetic and exposure-history diversity represented. The rarefaction results pointed to incomplete sorted-subset sequencing despite large depth.

Profiled with immunoSEQ multiplex PCR; TCRdb holds only in-frame clones, not every one. Among roughly 2 million clones listed, about 95% were seen once. Of note for this clone: Its antigen is still unknown.

The germline V and J ends were trimmed by 0 bases and 2 bases, with 14 bases remaining between them. CDR3 size: 16 residues. Looked up from germline, CDR1 is LGHNT and CDR2 is FRNRAP. The TCR sequence derives from a man in his late teens or twenties in good health. Sequencing was done on a sample of naive CD8+ T cells sorted from blood. The rearrangement links TRBV12-5 to TRBJ2-7; D unresolved. The CDR3 sequence is CASGLVSRWQAYEQYF. DNA for the CDR3: TGTGCTAGTGGTTTGGTAAGTCGCTGGCAGGCCTACGAGCAGTACTTC.